This TCR beta chain was sequenced during a study of blood T cell repertoires in COVID-19. Study in general: PBMCs, B-cell-depleted T cells, or T cells provided the cDNA or gDNA that made up the material.

This CDR3 is 14 amino acids long. V gave up 4 bases and J gave up 3 bases, with 12 bases separating them. Germline V gives CDR1 SGHAT, CDR2 FQNNGV. Under the authors' procedure: By means of reference gene primer amplification, nucleated cell counts were estimated. Here immunoSEQ multiplex PCR was the method, and the copy in TCRdb shows in-frame clones only, minus some. V and J calls and clone size are copied from that table; D and trimming were computed from the DNA. The sample consists of tens of thousands of clones, over 75% of them appearing once. The chain combines TRBV11-2 with TRBJ1-2, with a weak D call TRBD1 (5 bases). This sequence originates from a man of 80 years or more with acute or convalescent COVID-19. Sample: peripheral blood. The DNA for the CDR3 is TGTGCCAGCAGCTCAGCAGACAGATACTATGGCTACACCTTC. It encodes CASSSADRYYGYTF. Looking up the rest from reference TRBV11-2 and TRBJ1-2 gives the full variable domain: EAGVAQSPRYKIIEKRQSVAFWCNPISGHATLYWYQQILGQGPKLLIQFQNNGVVDDSQLPKDRFSAERLKGVDSTLKIQPAKLEDSAVYLCASSSADRYYGYTFGSGTRLTVV.